This T cell receptor (beta chain) is from a study of blood T cells in healthy people across ages. In each sample, at least 6.5 million PBMCs were isolated. The CDR3 length is 14 residues. The germline V gene encodes CDR1 DFQATT and CDR2 SNEGSKA (reference sequence). Deletions cut 5 bases from V and 3 bases from J, with 16 bases between. Concerning this clonotype: Its antigen remains unidentified.

Combining a sample-barcoded 5' primer with a J-beta primer mix, a second PCR ran for roughly 6 to 12 cycles. The authors tagged each cDNA molecule using a template-switch adaptor with 12 random nucleotides. TCRdb itself ran the 5' RACE reads through MiXCR, one entry per CDR3 protein. This sample has 1.5 million to 2 million distinct CDR3 sequences, with roughly 52% found just once. Study results and caveats: Observed TCR beta diversity showed a strong correlation with the percentage of naive T cells as measured by flow cytometry.

The TCR originated in a woman aged 40 to 49 in good health. The material sequenced was blood. The rearrangement uses TRBV20-1 and TRBJ1-2; D possibly corresponds to TRBD1 (5 bases). CDR3 protein: CSASRFKGYYGYTF. In DNA, the CDR3 is TGCAGTGCTTCAAGATTCAAGGGGTACTATGGCTACACCTTC.